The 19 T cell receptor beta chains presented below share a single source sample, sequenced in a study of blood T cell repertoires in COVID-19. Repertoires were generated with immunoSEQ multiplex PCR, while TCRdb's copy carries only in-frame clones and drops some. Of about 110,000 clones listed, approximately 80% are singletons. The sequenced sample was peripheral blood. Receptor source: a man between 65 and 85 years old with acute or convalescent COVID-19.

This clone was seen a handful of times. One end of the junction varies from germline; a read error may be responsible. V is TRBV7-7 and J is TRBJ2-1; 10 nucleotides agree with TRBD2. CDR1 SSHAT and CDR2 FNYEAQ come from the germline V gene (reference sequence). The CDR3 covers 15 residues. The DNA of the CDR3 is TGTGCTAGCAGCTTAGCAGCGGGGGGGCCGAATGAGCAGTTCTTC. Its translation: CASSLAAGGPNEQFF.

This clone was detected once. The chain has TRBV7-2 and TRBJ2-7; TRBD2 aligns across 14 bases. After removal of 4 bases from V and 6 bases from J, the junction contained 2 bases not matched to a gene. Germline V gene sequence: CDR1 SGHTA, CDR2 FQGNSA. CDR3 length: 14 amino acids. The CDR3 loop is CASSSGTSGGEQYF. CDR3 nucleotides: TGTGCCAGCAGCTCCGGGACTAGCGGGGGCGAGCAGTACTTC.

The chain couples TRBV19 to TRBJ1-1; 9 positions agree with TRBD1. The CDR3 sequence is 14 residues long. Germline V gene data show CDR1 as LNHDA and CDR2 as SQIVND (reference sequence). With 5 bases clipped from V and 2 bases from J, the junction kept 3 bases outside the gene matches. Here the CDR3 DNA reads TGTGCCAGTAGTGTGACAGGGGGAAACACTGAAGCTTTCTTT. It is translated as CASSVTGGNTEAFF.

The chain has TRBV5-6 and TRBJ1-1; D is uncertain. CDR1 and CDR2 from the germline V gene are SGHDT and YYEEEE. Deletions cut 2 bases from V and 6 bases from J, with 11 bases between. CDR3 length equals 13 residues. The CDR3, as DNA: TGTGCCAGCAGCTTCGGGTGGGTTTCTGAAGCTTTCTTT. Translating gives CASSFGWVSEAFF.

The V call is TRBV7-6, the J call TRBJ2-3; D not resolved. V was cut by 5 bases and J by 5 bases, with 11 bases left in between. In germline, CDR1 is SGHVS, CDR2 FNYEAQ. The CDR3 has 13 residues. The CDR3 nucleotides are TGTGCCAGCAGCAATCAGGTGGAAGATACGCAGTATTTT. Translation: CASSNQVEDTQYF.

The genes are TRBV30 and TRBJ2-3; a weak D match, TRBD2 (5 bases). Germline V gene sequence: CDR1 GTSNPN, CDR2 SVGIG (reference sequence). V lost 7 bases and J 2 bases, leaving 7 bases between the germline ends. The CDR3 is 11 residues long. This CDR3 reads CASSLTDTQYF. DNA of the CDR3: TGTGCCTCTAGCCTCACAGATACGCAGTATTTT.

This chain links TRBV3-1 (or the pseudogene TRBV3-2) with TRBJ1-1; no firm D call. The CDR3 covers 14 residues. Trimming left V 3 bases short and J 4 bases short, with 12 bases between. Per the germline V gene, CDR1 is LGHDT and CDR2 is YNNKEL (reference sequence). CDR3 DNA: TGTGCCAGCAGCCAGTCTGCGGTACTCACTGAAGCTTTCTTT. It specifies CASSQSAVLTEAFF.

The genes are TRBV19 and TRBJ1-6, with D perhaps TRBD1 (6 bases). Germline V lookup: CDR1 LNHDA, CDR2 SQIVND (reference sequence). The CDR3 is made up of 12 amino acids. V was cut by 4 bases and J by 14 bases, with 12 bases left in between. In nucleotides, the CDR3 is TGTGCCAGTAGTAGCGAACAGGGAACCCTCCACTTT. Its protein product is CASSSEQGTLHF.

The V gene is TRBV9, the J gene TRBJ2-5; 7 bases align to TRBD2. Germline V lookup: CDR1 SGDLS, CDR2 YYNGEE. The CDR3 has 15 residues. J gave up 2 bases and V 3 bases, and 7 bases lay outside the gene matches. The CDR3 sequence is CASSEGGGWQETQYF. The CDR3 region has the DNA TGTGCCAGCAGCGAGGGCGGGGGATGGCAAGAGACCCAGTACTTC.

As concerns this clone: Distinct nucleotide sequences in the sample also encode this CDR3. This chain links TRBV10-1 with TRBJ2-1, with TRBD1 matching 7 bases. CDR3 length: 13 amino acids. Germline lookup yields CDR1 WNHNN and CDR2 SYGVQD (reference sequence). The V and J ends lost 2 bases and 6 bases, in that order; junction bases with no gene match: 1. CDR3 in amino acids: CASSETGANEQFF. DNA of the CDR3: TGCGCCAGCAGTGAGACAGGGGCCAATGAGCAGTTCTTC.

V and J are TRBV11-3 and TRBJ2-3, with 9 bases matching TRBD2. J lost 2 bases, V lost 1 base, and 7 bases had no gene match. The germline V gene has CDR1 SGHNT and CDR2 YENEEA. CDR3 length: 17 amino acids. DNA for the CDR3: TGTGCCAGCAGCTTAGGCGGAGCGGGGGGCGCCACAGATACGCAGTATTTT. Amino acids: CASSLGGAGGATDTQYF.

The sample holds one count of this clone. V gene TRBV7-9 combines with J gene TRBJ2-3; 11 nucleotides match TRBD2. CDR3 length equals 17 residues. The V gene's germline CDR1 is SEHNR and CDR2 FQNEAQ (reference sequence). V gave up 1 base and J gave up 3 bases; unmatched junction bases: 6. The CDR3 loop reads CASSLDRRLAGTDTQYF. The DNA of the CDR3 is TGTGCCAGCAGCTTAGACCGGAGACTAGCGGGGACAGATACGCAGTATTTT.

CDR3 in amino acids: CASSQSPTSGWYRESEQYF. The CDR3 DNA sequence: TGTGCCAGCAGCCAAAGTCCGACTAGCGGGTGGTATAGGGAAAGCGAGCAGTACTTC. The chain links TRBV4-2 to TRBJ2-7; 10 nucleotides line up with TRBD2. V lost 2 bases, J lost 6 bases, and 19 bases stayed unmatched. Germline V lookup: CDR1 LGHNA, CDR2 YNFKEQ. This CDR3 has 19 amino acids.

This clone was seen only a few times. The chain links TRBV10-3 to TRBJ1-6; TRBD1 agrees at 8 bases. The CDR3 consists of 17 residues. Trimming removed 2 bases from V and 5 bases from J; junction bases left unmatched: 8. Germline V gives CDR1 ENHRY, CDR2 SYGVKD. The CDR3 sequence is CAISEGTGGGNNSPLHF. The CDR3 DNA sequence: TGTGCCATCAGTGAGGGGACAGGAGGAGGGAATAATTCACCCCTCCACTTT.

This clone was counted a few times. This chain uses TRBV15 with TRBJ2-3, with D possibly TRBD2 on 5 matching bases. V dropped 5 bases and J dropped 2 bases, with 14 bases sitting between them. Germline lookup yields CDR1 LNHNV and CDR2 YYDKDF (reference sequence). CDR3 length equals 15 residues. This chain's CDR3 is CATSASGLDTDTQYF. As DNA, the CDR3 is TGTGCCACCAGCGCTAGTGGACTCGACACAGATACGCAGTATTTT.

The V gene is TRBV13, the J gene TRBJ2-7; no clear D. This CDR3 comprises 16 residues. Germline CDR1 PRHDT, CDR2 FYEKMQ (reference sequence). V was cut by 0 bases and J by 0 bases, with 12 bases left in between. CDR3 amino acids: CASSLGLFPVSYEQYF. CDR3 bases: TGTGCCAGCAGCTTAGGCCTATTTCCTGTCTCCTACGAGCAGTACTTC. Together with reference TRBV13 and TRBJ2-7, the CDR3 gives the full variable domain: AAGVIQSPRHLIKEKRETATLKCYPIPRHDTVYWYQQGPGQDPQFLISFYEKMQSDKGSIPDRFSAQQFSDYHSELNMSSLELGDSALYFCASSLGLFPVSYEQYFGPGTRLTVT.

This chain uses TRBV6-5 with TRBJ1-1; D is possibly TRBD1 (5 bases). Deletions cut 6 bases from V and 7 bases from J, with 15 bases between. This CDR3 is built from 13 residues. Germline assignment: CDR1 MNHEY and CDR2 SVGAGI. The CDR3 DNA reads TGTGCCAGCAGAAATGGGGGGGGGAGTGAAGCTTTCTTT. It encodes CASRNGGGSEAFF.

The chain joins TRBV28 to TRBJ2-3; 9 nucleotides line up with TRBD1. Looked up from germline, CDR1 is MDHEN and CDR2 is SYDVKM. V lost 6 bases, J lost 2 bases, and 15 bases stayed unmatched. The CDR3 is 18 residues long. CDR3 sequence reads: CASSQVPQGARNTDTQYF. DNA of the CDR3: TGTGCCAGCAGCCAAGTCCCACAGGGGGCGCGGAACACAGATACGCAGTATTTT.

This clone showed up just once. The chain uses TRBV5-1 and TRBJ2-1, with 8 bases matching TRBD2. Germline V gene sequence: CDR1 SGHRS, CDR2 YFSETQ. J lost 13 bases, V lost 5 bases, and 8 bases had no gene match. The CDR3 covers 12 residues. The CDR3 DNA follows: TGCGCCAGCAGTTCCGGGACTAGGGATCAGTTCTTC. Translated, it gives CASSSGTRDQFF. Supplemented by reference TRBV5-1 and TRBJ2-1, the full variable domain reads KAGVTQTPRYLIKTRGQQVTLSCSPISGHRSVSWYQQTPGQGLQFLFEYFSETQRNKGNFPGRFSGRQFSNSRSEMNVSTLELGDSALYLCASSSGTRDQFFGPGTRLTVL.